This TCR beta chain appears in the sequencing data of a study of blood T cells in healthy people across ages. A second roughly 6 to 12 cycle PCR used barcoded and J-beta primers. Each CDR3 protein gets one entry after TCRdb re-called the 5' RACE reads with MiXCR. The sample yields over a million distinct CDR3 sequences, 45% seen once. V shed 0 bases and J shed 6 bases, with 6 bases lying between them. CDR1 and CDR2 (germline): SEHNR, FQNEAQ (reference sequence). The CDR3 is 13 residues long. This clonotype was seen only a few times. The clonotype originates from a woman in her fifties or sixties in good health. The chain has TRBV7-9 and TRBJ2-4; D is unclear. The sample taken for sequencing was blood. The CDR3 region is CASSLADLNIQYF. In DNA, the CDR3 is TGTGCCAGCAGCTTAGCGGACCTAAACATTCAGTACTTC.